The 21 T cell receptor beta chains below were found in one sample sequenced in a study of radiotherapy plus CTLA-4 blockade in lung cancer. Generated by immunoSEQ multiplex PCR, the TCRdb table keeps only in-frame clones and is missing some. The table records 75,000 to 100,000 clones, about 91% of them present only once. The source was peripheral blood, collected from a patient treated with radiotherapy plus ipilimumab. These receptors came from a human donor with non-small cell lung cancer that progressed on radiotherapy plus ipilimumab.

V and J are TRBV27 and TRBJ2-1, with D possibly TRBD1 on 6 matching bases. This CDR3 has 15 amino acids. The ends were cut back, 5 bases at V and 5 bases at J, with 16 bases in the middle. Germline CDR1 is MNHEY and CDR2 is SMNVEV (reference sequence). CDR3 residues: CASSPDRLTNNEQFF. The CDR3 DNA reads as TGTGCCAGCAGTCCCGACAGGCTAACTAACAATGAGCAGTTCTTC.

The chain combines TRBV4-2 with TRBJ2-5; D gene uncertain. CDR3 length: 12 residues. Trimming removed 2 bases from V and 0 bases from J, with 1 base in between. CDR1 and CDR2 from the germline V gene are LGHNA and YNFKEQ. DNA for the CDR3: TGTGCCAGCAGCCAAAACCAAGAGACCCAGTACTTC. This encodes CASSQNQETQYF.

The genes are TRBV29-1 and TRBJ1-2, with D unclear. CDR1 is SQVTM and CDR2 is ANQGSEA in the germline V gene. The ends were cut back, 4 bases at V and 4 bases at J, with 10 bases in the middle. This CDR3 is 12 amino acids long. CDR3 in amino acids: CSVVTSGYGYTF. The CDR3 region has the DNA TGCAGCGTTGTAACATCTGGCTATGGCTACACCTTC. The full variable domain, its missing parts supplied by reference TRBV29-1 and TRBJ1-2, is SAVISQKPSRDICQRGTSLTIQCQVDSQVTMMFWYRQQPGQSLTLIATANQGSEATYESGFVIDKFPISRPNLTFSTLTVSNMSPEDSSIYLCSVVTSGYGYTFGSGTRLTVV.

The V and J genes are TRBV25-1 and TRBJ2-2; no clear D. Germline loops: CDR1 MGHDK, CDR2 SYGVNS. V was cut by 6 bases and J by 3 bases, with 11 bases left in between. The CDR3 extends over 14 amino acids. Here the CDR3 DNA reads TGTGCCAGCAGACCCTCGGGTTACACCGGGGAGCTGTTTTTT. Its protein is CASRPSGYTGELFF. The full variable domain, with the rest looked up from reference TRBV25-1 and TRBJ2-2, is EADIYQTPRYLVIGTGKKITLECSQTMGHDKMYWYQQDPGMELHLIHYSYGVNSTEKGDLSSESTVSRIRTEHFPLTLESARPSHTSQYLCASRPSGYTGELFFGEGSRLTVL.

This chain links TRBV6-4 with TRBJ2-3; no firm D call. CDR3 length: 15 amino acids. CDR1 is MRHNA and CDR2 is SNTAGT in the germline V gene. V was trimmed by 6 bases and J by 0 bases, leaving 13 bases between them. The CDR3 loop reads CASSGVSGSTDTQYF. As DNA, the CDR3 is TGTGCCAGCAGCGGAGTTTCTGGGAGCACAGATACGCAGTATTTT.

CDR3 loop: CSVEGPGQGYGYTF. CDR3 nucleotides: TGCAGCGTTGAGGGCCCTGGGCAGGGTTATGGCTACACCTTC. The J gene is TRBJ1-2, the V gene TRBV29-1; the D gene is possibly TRBD1 (5 bases). The V gene lost 3 bases and the J gene lost 5 bases, with 16 bases spanning the gap. The germline V gene has CDR1 SQVTM and CDR2 ANQGSEA. There are 14 residues in the CDR3.

The chain has TRBV5-1 and TRBJ2-1; tentatively, D is TRBD2 (5 bases). CDR1 is SGHRS, CDR2 YFSETQ, per germline. CDR3 length: 15 amino acids. V lost 1 base, J lost 9 bases, and 17 bases lay in between. The CDR3 DNA is TGCGCCAGCAGCTTGAACGGGGAAGAGTCAGGTGAGCAGTTCTTC. Its protein is CASSLNGEESGEQFF.

This chain joins TRBV7-3 and TRBJ2-3; no clear D gene. V was cut by 0 bases and J by 6 bases, with 7 bases left in between. The CDR3 spans 13 residues. CDR1 and CDR2 (germline): SGHTA, FQGTGA. The CDR3 here is CASSLTGSDTQYF. As DNA, the CDR3 is TGTGCCAGCAGCTTAACGGGGTCCGATACGCAGTATTTT.

In this sample, this clone turned up a few times. The rearrangement links TRBV27 to TRBJ2-3; 7 positions match TRBD2. CDR1 MNHEY and CDR2 SMNVEV come from the germline V gene (reference sequence). The CDR3 loop spans 14 amino acids. Trimming at V came to 7 bases and at J to 6 bases, leaving 10 bases not matched to a gene. Written as DNA, the CDR3 is TGTGCCAGCAAACGGACTAGTCTTACCGATACGCAGTATTTT. Amino acid sequence: CASKRTSLTDTQYF.

The rearrangement uses TRBV4-1 and TRBJ2-5, with D perhaps assigned TRBD1 or TRBD2 (6 bases each). V was trimmed by 1 base and J by 1 base, leaving 10 bases between them. This CDR3 has 15 residues. From germline, CDR1 is MGHRA and CDR2 YSYEKL. The CDR3 coding sequence is TGCGCCAGCAGCCAAGGGGGGGCGGGCCAAGAGACCCAGTACTTC. Amino acid sequence: CASSQGGAGQETQYF.

CDR3 protein: CASTQTGTENYGYTF. The CDR3 DNA follows: TGTGCCAGCACCCAAACCGGGACAGAGAACTATGGCTACACCTTC. The chain recombines TRBV6-1 with TRBJ1-2; 7 nucleotides agree with TRBD1. Per germline, CDR1 MNHNS and CDR2 SASEGT. Germline trimming cut 7 bases from V and 2 bases from J; bases unmatched to any gene: 10. The CDR3 sequence is 15 residues long.

The genes are TRBV19 and TRBJ1-1; D call uncertain. Germline V CDR1 and CDR2: LNHDA, SQIVND (reference sequence). V gave up 3 bases and J gave up 0 bases, with 5 bases separating them. The CDR3 length is 13 residues. Here the CDR3 reads CASSIRVNTEAFF. CDR3 sequence (DNA): TGTGCCAGTAGTATTCGAGTGAACACTGAAGCTTTCTTT.

The chain couples TRBV15 to TRBJ1-5; 10 bases match TRBD1. Germline CDR1 and CDR2: LNHNV and YYDKDF (reference sequence). The CDR3 runs to 15 residues. Losses at the gene ends were 3 bases for V and 6 bases for J; bases not matched to a gene: 5. The CDR3 nucleotides are TGTGCCACCAGCAGGGGACAGGGGTATGTTCAGCCCCAGCATTTT. It specifies CATSRGQGYVQPQHF.

The CDR3 loop is CATTRRNTGELFF. The CDR3 DNA is TGTGCCACCACAAGGCGGAACACCGGGGAGCTGTTTTTT. The rearrangement joins TRBV19 to TRBJ2-2, with D hard to call. CDR1 LNHDA and CDR2 SQIVND come from the germline V gene (reference sequence). The CDR3 runs 13 residues. Trimming removed 10 bases from V and 1 base from J, with 10 bases in between.

The rearrangement uses TRBV27 and TRBJ2-1; D is perhaps TRBD2 (6 bases). The CDR3 consists of 15 residues. Germline CDR1 and CDR2: MNHEY and SMNVEV (reference sequence). V lost 4 bases to trimming and J lost 9 bases, with 19 bases between them. CDR3 sequence reads: CASSSPGAPPGEQFF. The CDR3 bases are TGTGCCAGCAGTTCTCCGGGAGCCCCACCTGGTGAGCAGTTCTTC.

This chain links TRBV4-1 with TRBJ2-5, with D perhaps TRBD1 or TRBD2 (5 bases each). This CDR3 has 16 amino acids. Trimming took off 1 base at V and 5 bases at J, with 17 bases between the two ends. Germline loops: CDR1 MGHRA, CDR2 YSYEKL. The CDR3 coding sequence is TGCGCCAGCAGCCAAGGGGTAGCGCCAGCAGGGGAGACCCAGTACTTC. This translates into CASSQGVAPAGETQYF.

The chain carries TRBV14 and TRBJ1-2, with no clear D. Germline V gene data show CDR1 as SGHDN and CDR2 as FVKESK. The CDR3 extends over 15 amino acids. V was cut by 1 base and J by 4 bases, with 13 bases left in between. CDR3 residues: CASSQGTGRGYGYTF. CDR3 sequence (DNA): TGTGCCAGCAGCCAAGGTACTGGTCGTGGCTATGGCTACACCTTC.

V and J are TRBV6-5 and TRBJ2-1; tentative D call: TRBD2 (6 bases). V lost 10 bases and J 2 bases, leaving 12 bases between the germline ends. The CDR3 totals 13 residues. Germline V gives CDR1 MNHEY, CDR2 SVGAGI. CDR3 bases: TGTGCCACCCGGCGCGGGGCCTACAATGAGCAGTTCTTC. It encodes CATRRGAYNEQFF.

The V and J genes are TRBV6-5 and TRBJ2-7; D gene ambiguous. There are 14 residues in the CDR3. Per the germline V gene, CDR1 is MNHEY and CDR2 is SVGAGI. V gave up 4 bases and J gave up 2 bases, with 12 bases separating them. CDR3 in amino acids: CASSSLSRTYEQYF. CDR3 DNA sequence: TGTGCCAGCAGTTCCCTAAGCAGGACCTACGAGCAGTACTTC.

This chain connects TRBV2 to TRBJ1-5; no clear D. The CDR3 totals 13 residues. Trimming removed 8 bases from V and 2 bases from J, with 10 bases in between. In germline, CDR1 is SNHLY, CDR2 FYNNEI. CDR3 sequence (DNA): TGTGCCAGCTGCCCGGGCCGCAATCAGCCCCAGCATTTT. As protein: CASCPGRNQPQHF.

V gene TRBV5-1 combines with J gene TRBJ2-1, with a possible D match to TRBD2 (6 bases). The CDR3 runs to 17 residues. Trimming removed 0 bases at V and 8 bases at J, with 21 bases between. CDR1 and CDR2 (germline): SGHRS, YFSETQ. The chain's CDR3 is CASSLVGSGSGPDEQFF. The CDR3, as DNA: TGCGCCAGCAGCTTGGTGGGTAGCGGTTCAGGGCCCGATGAGCAGTTCTTC. The full variable domain, its missing parts supplied by reference TRBV5-1 and TRBJ2-1, is KAGVTQTPRYLIKTRGQQVTLSCSPISGHRSVSWYQQTPGQGLQFLFEYFSETQRNKGNFPGRFSGRQFSNSRSEMNVSTLELGDSALYLCASSLVGSGSGPDEQFFGPGTRLTVL.